Listed below are T cell receptor beta chains from one sample, sequenced in a study of response to subunit inactivated influenza vaccine. TCRdb re-called the RT-PCR reads through MiXCR, storing one row per CDR3 protein. Among around 850,000 distinct CDR3 sequences listed, roughly 18% were seen once. The sequencing used PBMCs from blood, collected 5 days after vaccination. Receptors were obtained from a man aged 45-65 years who received an inactivated influenza vaccine. Each CDR3 is given with its conserved first and last residue. A D gene is named only where the DNA matches it firmly. Expanded clones get a size class; other rows say once, few or many, or leave the size out.

>TRBV10-3|TRBJ2-3|.|15|few
TGTGCCATCCGCGGCGCGGAGCGGGCCACAGATACGCAGTATTTT
CAIRGAERATDTQYF
>TRBV21-1|TRBJ2-7|.|15|few
TGTGCCAGCAGCAATATCACTAGCGGGACCTACGAGCAGTACTTC
CASSNITSGTYEQYF
>TRBV20-1|TRBJ1-5|.|13|few
TGCAGTGCTGGGCCAGGAATCAATCAGCCCCAGCATTTT
CSAGPGINQPQHF
>TRBV20-1|TRBJ1-1|.|14|few
TGCAGTGCTAGAGACCCGAACATGAACACTGAAGCTTTCTTT
CSARDPNMNTEAFF
>TRBV7-2|TRBJ2-3|TRBD2|15|many
TGTGCCAGCAGCCCCGAGACTAGCGGGGGGGCCGCGCAGTATTTT
CASSPETSGGAAQYF
>TRBV15|TRBJ1-5|.|14|few
TGTGCCACCAGCGGGAGGGGCAGTTCTGAGCCCCAGCATTTT
CATSGRGSSEPQHF
>TRBV12-3/TRBV12-4|TRBJ1-1|.|11|many
TGTGCCAGCAGTGAACAGGGTAGGGCTTTCTTT
CASSEQGRAFF
>TRBV6-2/TRBV6-3|TRBJ1-2|.|13|.
TGTGCCACCCGGGACACATCTAACTATGGCTACACCTTC
CATRDTSNYGYTF
>TRBV20-1|TRBJ2-2|.|16|.
TGCAGTGCTAGCGCTAGAACGACAGGCCGACTCGGGGAGCTGTTTTTT
CSASARTTGRLGELFF
>TRBV7-8|TRBJ2-7|.|15|.
TGTGCCAGCAGCAGGCAGAGGGGGGCAGAGTACGAGCAGTACTTC
CASSRQRGAEYEQYF
>TRBV10-3|TRBJ2-5|TRBD2|13|few
TGTGCCATAATGAGGGAGGGCGGGGAGACCCAGTACTTC
CAIMREGGETQYF
>TRBV12-3/TRBV12-4|TRBJ2-1|TRBD2|16|.
TGTGCCAGCAGCCCGGGACTAGCGGGGATCAACGGTGAGCAGTTCTTC
CASSPGLAGINGEQFF
>TRBV27|TRBJ2-1|.|16|.
TGTGCCAGCAGACAGGTTTTCGGGCTCTCCTACAATGAGCAGTTCTTC
CASRQVFGLSYNEQFF
>TRBV2|TRBJ2-1|TRBD2|15|few
TGTGCCAGCAAACCACTAGCGACCAACTACAATGAGCAGTTCTTC
CASKPLATNYNEQFF
>TRBV27|TRBJ2-7|.|14|few
TGTGCCAGGGCCACAGGGTCAACCACCTACGAGCAGTACTTC
CARATGSTTYEQYF
>TRBV18|TRBJ2-3|.|16|few
TGTGCCAGCTCACCTTCACCGGTACCACGCACAGATACGCAGTATTTT
CASSPSPVPRTDTQYF
>TRBV9|TRBJ2-3|.|14|few
TGTGCCAGCAGCGCTAGGCCCAGCACAGATACGCAGTATTTT
CASSARPSTDTQYF